Here is one T cell receptor (beta chain) with its context. Its antigen remains undetermined. The input lacks base qualities; no much larger clone sits a single base away. CDR1 and CDR2 are read off the germline V gene as SGHTA and FQGNSA. A distance of 15 bases separates the germline ends of V and J, which lose 1 base and 8 bases respectively. The CDR3 numbers 15 residues from cysteine through phenylalanine. Only the CDR3 portion is preserved as DNA: 45 bases, with reading frame beginning at the first base. The record originates from a study of blood T cells in healthy people across ages (dated by TCRdb to about 2015). Regarding the study in general: In model experiments, roughly one uniquely barcoded TCR beta cDNA molecule per two T cells was captured by template switching. Age-related changes in TCR beta repertoire diversity were measured in the study by deep sequencing normalized with unique cDNA molecular identifiers. Donors were grouped into four age groups: young (average roughly 15 years), middle-aged (roughly 40), aged (around 60) and long-lived (roughly 80). To avoid experimental bias, donors of different ages were distributed randomly across sequencing lanes. The study analyzed two additional independent replicas of 1 million unique cDNA reads from the same blood draw for two donors, one aged 18 to 30 and one aged 80 or older. Broad study findings and their caveats: Bulk unsorted PBMC profiling prevented conclusive comparison of naive and antigen-experienced compartments. Donor CMV infection status was unknown, potentially confounding age-related changes in expanded clonotypes. As age increased, observed TCR beta diversity per million T cells dropped in a roughly linear way, and a significant reduction was already evident by age around 41. Compared with the aged group, the long-lived group had more naive CD4+ T cells, fewer expanded clones and increased TCR diversity, suggesting age selection. Estimates of total diversity based on one million sequenced T cells were regarded as lower bounds and as underestimates. Observed TCR beta diversity correlated strongly with the percentage of naive T cells measured by flow cytometry.

Library preparation was by 5' RACE. The run used an Illumina HiSeq 2500. The second PCR ran for roughly 7 to 11 cycles and used a J-beta primer mix along with a sample-barcoded 5' primer. A template-switch 5' adaptor carrying 12 random nucleotides introduced a unique molecular identifier onto each TCR beta cDNA molecule. Each sample yielded at least 2.5 million CDR3-containing paired-end reads. First-strand cDNA was synthesized from all RNA with the Mint cDNA synthesis kit, primed by a TRBC-specific oligonucleotide. Following uracil-DNA glycosylase treatment, a first 18-cycle PCR with universal primers M1SS and BC2_uni_R was performed on all cDNA. On the authors' methods: Each sample was normalized by randomly selecting 1 million high-quality reads, each carrying a distinct molecular identifier. Reads with shared molecular identifiers were discarded instead of being binned into consensus sequences. MiTCR, set to a Q25 quality threshold and the strictest error-elimination algorithm, was used for CDR3 identification, clonotype clustering and error correction. A nonparametric unseen species model with Euler transformation was used to estimate a lower bound on total TCR beta diversity. The public reads were quality trimmed at Q25 with fastp and then assembled into clones with MiXCR by TCRdb, keeping productive beta chains. Rows are combined by CDR3 protein, so each entry shows the most common genes and DNA. TCRdb's processing, not the authors', yielded these V and J calls. Present in this sample are just under 750,000 distinct CDR3 sequences, roughly 20% of which were seen just once. Clones ranked in the top ten supply under 25% of the sample.

The donors were roughly 40 Caucasian individuals from Russia, aged about 6 to 95 years, who were systemically healthy. Approximately 9.3 milliliters of peripheral blood were collected from each donor into EDTA-treated Vacutainer tubes. Ficoll-Paque density-gradient centrifugation was used to isolate PBMCs, with at least 7 million per sample. Trizol reagent was used to extract total RNA from the PBMCs, yielding at least 6 micrograms per sample. For every donor, flow cytometry on a PBMC aliquot measured the percentage of naive CD45RAhigh/CD27high T cells. The sequence derives from a man aged 65 to 85 in good health. The rearrangement combines TRBV7-2 with TRBJ2-1; the D gene identity is not certain. The specimen was blood. The CDR3 reads CASSLGGRVVDEQFF. The DNA reads as follows: TGTGCCAGCAGCTTAGGGGGTAGGGTAGTTGATGAGCAGTTCTTC.